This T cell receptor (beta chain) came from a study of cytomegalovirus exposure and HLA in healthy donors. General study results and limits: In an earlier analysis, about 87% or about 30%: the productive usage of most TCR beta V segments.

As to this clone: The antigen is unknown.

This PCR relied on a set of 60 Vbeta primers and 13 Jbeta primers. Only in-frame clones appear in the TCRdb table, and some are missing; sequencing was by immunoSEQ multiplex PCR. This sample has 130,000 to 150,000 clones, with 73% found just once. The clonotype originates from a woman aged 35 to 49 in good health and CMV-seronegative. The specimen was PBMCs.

The DNA of the CDR3 is TGTGCCAGCAGCGCGACAGGGGGCAATGAGCAGTTCTTC. Its protein is CASSATGGNEQFF. The chain joins TRBV11-1 to TRBJ2-1; TRBD1 matches at 9 bases. The CDR3 is made up of 13 amino acids. In germline, CDR1 is SGHAT, CDR2 FQDESV (reference sequence). With V trimmed by 5 bases and J by 6 bases, 2 bases remained unmatched.